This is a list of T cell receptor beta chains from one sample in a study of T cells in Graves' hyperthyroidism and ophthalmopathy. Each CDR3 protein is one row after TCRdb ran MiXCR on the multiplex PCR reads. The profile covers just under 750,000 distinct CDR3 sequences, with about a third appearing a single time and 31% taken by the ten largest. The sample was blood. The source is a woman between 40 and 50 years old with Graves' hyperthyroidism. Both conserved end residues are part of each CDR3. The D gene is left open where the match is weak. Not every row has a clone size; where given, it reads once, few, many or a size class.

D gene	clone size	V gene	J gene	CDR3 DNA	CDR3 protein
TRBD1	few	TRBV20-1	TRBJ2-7	TGCAGTGCTAGGCTGACAGGGGGCAGATACGAGCAGTACTTC	CSARLTGGRYEQYF
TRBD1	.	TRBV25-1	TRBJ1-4	TGTGCCAGCACGTTGACAGGGAGAGATGAAAAACTGTTTTTT	CASTLTGRDEKLFF
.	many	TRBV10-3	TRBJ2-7	TGTGCCATCAGTGAGTCGACTACGGGCTACGAGCAGTACTTC	CAISESTTGYEQYF
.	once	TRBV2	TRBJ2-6	TGTGCCAGCATGGGAGGGGCCAACGTCCTGACTTTC	CASMGGANVLTF
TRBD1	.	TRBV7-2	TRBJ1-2	TGTGCCAGCAGGACAGCGGGACAGGGGTTTATCGGCGGCTACACCTTC	CASRTAGQGFIGGYTF
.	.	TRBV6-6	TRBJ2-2	TGTGCCAGCAAGCAGGCGTCCGGGGAGCTGTTTTTT	CASKQASGELFF
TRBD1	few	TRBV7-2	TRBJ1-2	TGTGCCAGCAGCCAAGTTAAGACAGGGCGAGGCTACACCTTC	CASSQVKTGRGYTF
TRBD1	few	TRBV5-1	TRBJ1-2	TGCGCCAGCAGCGTCGACAGGGGTGGCTACACCTTC	CASSVDRGGYTF
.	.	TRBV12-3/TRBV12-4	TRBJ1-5	TGTGCCAGCACCTCAGGGGTTTCGGGCAATCAGCCCCAGCATTTT	CASTSGVSGNQPQHF
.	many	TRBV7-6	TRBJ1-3	TGTGCCGCCGGGGGGCAGGGGTCTTCCTCTGGAAACACCATATATTTT	CAAGGQGSSSGNTIYF
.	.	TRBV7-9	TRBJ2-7	TGTGCCAGCAGCATGAGACAGGACCGCTACGAGCAGTACTTC	CASSMRQDRYEQYF
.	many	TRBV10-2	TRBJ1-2	TGCGCCAGCCCGGGAAAGAGATGGGGGGGGCAATGTGGCTACACCTTC	CASPGKRWGGQCGYTF
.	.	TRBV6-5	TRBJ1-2	TGTGCCAGCAGTTCTCTTGGGGGGCCAGGGGAAAGGACTTTC	CASSSLGGPGERTF
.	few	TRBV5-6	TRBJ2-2	TGTGCCAGCAGCTCTGTCTCAACCGGGGAGCTGTTTTTT	CASSSVSTGELFF
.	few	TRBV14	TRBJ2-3	TGTGCCAGCAGCCAAGATAGGTGGGCGACCAGCACAGATACGCAGTATTTT	CASSQDRWATSTDTQYF
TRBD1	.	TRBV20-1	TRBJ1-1	TGCAGAGAAGATTCCGGACAGGGGAACACTGAAGCTTTCTTT	CREDSGQGNTEAFF
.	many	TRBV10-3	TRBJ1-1	TGTGCCATCAGTGACTCCCAGGGAAGCACTGAAGCTTTCTTT	CAISDSQGSTEAFF
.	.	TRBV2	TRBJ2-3	TGTGCCAGCAGTGGCAAGCGGGTTAGCACAGATACGCAGTATTTT	CASSGKRVSTDTQYF
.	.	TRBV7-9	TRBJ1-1	TGTGCCAGCAGCTTAGGGGGTTCGACCCAGGGGAAAGCTTTCTTT	CASSLGGSTQGKAFF
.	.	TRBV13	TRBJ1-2	TGTGCCAGCAGCCCACTGGCAGTTTTCAACTATGGCTACACCTTC	CASSPLAVFNYGYTF
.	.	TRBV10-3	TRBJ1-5	TGTGCCATCAGTGAAAACGGGGGTAGCAATCAGCCCCAGCATTTT	CAISENGGSNQPQHF
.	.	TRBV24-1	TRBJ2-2	TGTGCCACCGGGGAACCGGGGACCGGGGAGCTGTTTTTT	CATGEPGTGELFF
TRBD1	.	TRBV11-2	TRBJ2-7	TGTGCCAGCAGCTACCGGGGACAGGGACTTGACGAGCAGTACTTC	CASSYRGQGLDEQYF
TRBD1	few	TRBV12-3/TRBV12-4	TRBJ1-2	TGTGCCAGCAGACCCGGGACAGTAGCGACGGGCTATGGCTACACCTTC	CASRPGTVATGYGYTF
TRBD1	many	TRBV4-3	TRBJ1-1	TGCGCCAGCAGCCAAGAACCAGGGGGGAACACTGAAGCTTTCTTT	CASSQEPGGNTEAFF
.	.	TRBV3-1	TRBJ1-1	TGTGCCAGCAGCCAAGATCTAGGAAAGGAAGCTTTCTTT	CASSQDLGKEAFF
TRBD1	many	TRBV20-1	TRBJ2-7	TGCAGTGCTAGGGGACAGAGCTTCTACGAGCAGTACTTC	CSARGQSFYEQYF
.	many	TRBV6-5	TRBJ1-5	TGTGCCAGCAGTTCCACGGACAGTCGCCAACATTTT	CASSSTDSRQHF
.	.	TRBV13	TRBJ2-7	TGTGCCAGCAGCTTGTTTGAGGGAGCCCTTGTTTACGAGCAGTACTTC	CASSLFEGALVYEQYF
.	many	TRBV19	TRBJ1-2	TGTGCCAGTAGTTTCGGGACATCCGCGGGCTACACCTTC	CASSFGTSAGYTF
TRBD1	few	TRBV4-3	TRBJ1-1	TGCGCCAGCAGCCCTCAGGGGGTCTCTGAAGCTTTCTTT	CASSPQGVSEAFF
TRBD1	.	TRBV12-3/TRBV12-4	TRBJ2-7	TGTGCCAGCAGAGACAGGGAGACCTACGAGCAGTACTTC	CASRDRETYEQYF
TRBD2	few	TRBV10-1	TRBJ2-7	TGCGCCAGCAGTCGTAAGCGGGGGACCTCCTACGAGCAGTACTTC	CASSRKRGTSYEQYF
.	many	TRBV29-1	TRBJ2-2	TGCAGCGTTAACCTGAACACCGGGGAGCTGTTTTTT	CSVNLNTGELFF
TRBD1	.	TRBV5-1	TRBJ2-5	TGCGCCAGCAGCGCAGGGGGACAAGAGACCCAGTACTTC	CASSAGGQETQYF
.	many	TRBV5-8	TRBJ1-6	TGTGCCAGCAGCTTGGCTCACCGGCAGGGGCCCCTCCACTTT	CASSLAHRQGPLHF